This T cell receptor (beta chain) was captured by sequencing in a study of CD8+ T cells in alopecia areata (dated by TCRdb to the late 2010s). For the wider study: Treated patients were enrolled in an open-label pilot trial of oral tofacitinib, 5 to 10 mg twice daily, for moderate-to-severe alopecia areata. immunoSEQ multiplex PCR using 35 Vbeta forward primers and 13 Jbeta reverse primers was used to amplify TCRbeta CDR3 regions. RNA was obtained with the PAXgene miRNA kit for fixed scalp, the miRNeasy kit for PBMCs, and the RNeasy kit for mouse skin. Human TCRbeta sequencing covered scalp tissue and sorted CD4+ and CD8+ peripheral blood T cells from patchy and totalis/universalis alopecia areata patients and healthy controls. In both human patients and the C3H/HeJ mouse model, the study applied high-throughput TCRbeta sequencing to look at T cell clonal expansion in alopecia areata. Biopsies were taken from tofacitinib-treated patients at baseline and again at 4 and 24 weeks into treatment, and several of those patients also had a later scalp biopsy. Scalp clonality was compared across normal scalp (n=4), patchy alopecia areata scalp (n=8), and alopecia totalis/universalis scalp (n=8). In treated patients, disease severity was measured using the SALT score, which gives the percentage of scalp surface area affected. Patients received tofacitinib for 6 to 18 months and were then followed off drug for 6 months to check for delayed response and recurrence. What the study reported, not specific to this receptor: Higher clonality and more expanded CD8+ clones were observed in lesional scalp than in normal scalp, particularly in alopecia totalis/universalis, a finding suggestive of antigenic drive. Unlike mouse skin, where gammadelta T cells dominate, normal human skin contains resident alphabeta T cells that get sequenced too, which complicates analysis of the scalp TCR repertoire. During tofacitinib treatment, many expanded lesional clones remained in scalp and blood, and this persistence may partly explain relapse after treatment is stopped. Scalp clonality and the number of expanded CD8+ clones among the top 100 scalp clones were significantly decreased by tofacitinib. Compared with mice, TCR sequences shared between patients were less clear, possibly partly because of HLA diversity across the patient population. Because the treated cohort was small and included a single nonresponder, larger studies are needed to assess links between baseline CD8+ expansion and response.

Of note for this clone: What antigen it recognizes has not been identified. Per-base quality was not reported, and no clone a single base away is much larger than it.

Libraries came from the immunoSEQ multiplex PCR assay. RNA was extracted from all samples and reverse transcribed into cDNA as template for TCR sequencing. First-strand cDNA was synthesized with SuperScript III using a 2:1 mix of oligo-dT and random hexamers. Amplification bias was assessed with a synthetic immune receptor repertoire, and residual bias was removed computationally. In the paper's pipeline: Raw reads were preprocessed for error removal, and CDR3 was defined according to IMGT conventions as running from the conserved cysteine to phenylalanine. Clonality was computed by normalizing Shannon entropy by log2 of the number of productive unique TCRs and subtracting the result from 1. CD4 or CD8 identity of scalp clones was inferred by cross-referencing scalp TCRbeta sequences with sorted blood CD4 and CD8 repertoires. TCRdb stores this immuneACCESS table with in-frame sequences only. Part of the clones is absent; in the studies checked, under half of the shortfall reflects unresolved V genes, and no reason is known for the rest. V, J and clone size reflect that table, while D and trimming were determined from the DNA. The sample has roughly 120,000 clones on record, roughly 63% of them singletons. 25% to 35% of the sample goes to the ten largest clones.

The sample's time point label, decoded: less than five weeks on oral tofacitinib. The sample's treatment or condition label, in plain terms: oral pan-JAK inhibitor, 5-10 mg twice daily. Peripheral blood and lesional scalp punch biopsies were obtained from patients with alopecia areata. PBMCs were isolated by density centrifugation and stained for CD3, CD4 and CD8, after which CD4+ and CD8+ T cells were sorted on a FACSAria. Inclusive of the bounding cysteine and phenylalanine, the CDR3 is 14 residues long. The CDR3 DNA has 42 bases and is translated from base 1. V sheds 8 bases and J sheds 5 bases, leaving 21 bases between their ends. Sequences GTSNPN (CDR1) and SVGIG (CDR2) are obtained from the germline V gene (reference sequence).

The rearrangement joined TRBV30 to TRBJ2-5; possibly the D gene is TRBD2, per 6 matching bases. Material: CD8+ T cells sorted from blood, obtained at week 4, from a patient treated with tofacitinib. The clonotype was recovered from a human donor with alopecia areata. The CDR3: CAIHAGLGWETQYF. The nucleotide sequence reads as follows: TGTGCCATTCACGCGGGACTCGGCTGGGAGACCCAGTACTTC.